The 28 T cell receptor beta chains reported below all come from one sample, sequenced in a study of control samples from healthy donors and cancer patients. The data were produced by immunoSEQ multiplex PCR, yet TCRdb's version contains in-frame clones alone and is incomplete. This sample yields some 200,000 clones, of which 85% to 95% are seen a single time; more than 1.2% belongs to the top ten. The sample taken for sequencing was blood. The receptors were gathered from a young man in good health.

The rearrangement joins TRBV27 to TRBJ1-2; 7 positions agree with TRBD1. Germline V CDR1 and CDR2: MNHEY, SMNVEV (reference sequence). The CDR3 length is 17 residues. V shed 4 bases, J shed 1 base, and the junction held 12 bases outside the gene matches. The chain's CDR3 is CASSYSAGQAFNYGYTF. DNA of the CDR3: TGTGCCAGCAGTTATTCCGCCGGACAGGCCTTTAACTATGGCTACACCTTC.

DNA for the CDR3: TGCGCCAGCAGACCGACAGGTATTGCCGGGGAGCTGTTTTTT. Encoded protein: CASRPTGIAGELFF. The chain joins TRBV5-1 to TRBJ2-2; weak D call: TRBD1 (6 bases). CDR1 SGHRS and CDR2 YFSETQ come from the germline V gene. V lost 5 bases and J lost 6, with 14 bases in between. The CDR3 runs 14 residues. Variable domain in full (rest from reference TRBV5-1 and TRBJ2-2): KAGVTQTPRYLIKTRGQQVTLSCSPISGHRSVSWYQQTPGQGLQFLFEYFSETQRNKGNFPGRFSGRQFSNSRSEMNVSTLELGDSALYLCASRPTGIAGELFFGEGSRLTVL.

This chain connects TRBV13 to TRBJ1-3, with 8 bases that match TRBD1. CDR3 size: 15 residues. Trimming took 5 bases from V and 2 from J; bases not matched to a gene: 5. From germline, CDR1 is PRHDT and CDR2 FYEKMQ (reference sequence). The CDR3 DNA reads as TGTGCCAGCAGCCGACAGGGGACGACTGGAAACACCATATATTTT. It yields the protein CASSRQGTTGNTIYF.

The chain recombines TRBV5-6 with TRBJ1-2; 9 bases agree with TRBD1. From germline, CDR1 is SGHDT and CDR2 YYEEEE. V lost 7 bases, J lost 8 bases, and 9 bases stayed unmatched. The CDR3 has 13 amino acids. In DNA form, the CDR3 reads TGTGCCAGCGGGGACAGGGATGTAAACGGCTACACCTTC. This codes for CASGDRDVNGYTF.

The rearrangement uses TRBV5-1 and TRBJ2-3; 8 positions match TRBD1. The CDR3 has 16 amino acids. Germline V CDR1 and CDR2: SGHRS, YFSETQ. With V trimmed by 4 bases and J by 1 base, 8 bases remained unmatched. The CDR3 coding sequence is TGCGCCAGCAGCCAAGCCGGGACAGGAGGCACAGATACGCAGTATTTT. It encodes CASSQAGTGGTDTQYF.

The chain has TRBV24-1 and TRBJ2-3; possible D gene TRBD1, 6 bases. V lost 3 bases, J lost 0 bases, and 12 bases lay in between. The CDR3 extends over 16 amino acids. The germline V gene encodes CDR1 KGHDR and CDR2 SFDVKD. CDR3 amino acids: CATSDVVGGSTDTQYF. The DNA for the CDR3 is TGTGCCACCAGTGATGTAGTAGGGGGTAGCACAGATACGCAGTATTTT.

The chain uses TRBV12-3 or TRBV12-4 and TRBJ2-3; D gene unclear. The CDR3 contains 13 residues. V lost 6 bases and J lost 3, with 10 bases in between. The CDR3 nucleotides are TGTGCCAGCAGCCCAAGGAAAACAGATACGCAGTATTTT. Amino acid sequence: CASSPRKTDTQYF.

The genes are TRBV13 and TRBJ1-6, with a possible D match to TRBD1 (5 bases). This CDR3 has 14 amino acids. The V gene's germline CDR1 is PRHDT and CDR2 FYEKMQ (reference sequence). The V end was cut by 3 bases, the J end by 8 bases, with 11 bases between. In nucleotides, the CDR3 is TGTGCCAGCAGCTTGTCGGGGCTTTATTCACCCCTCCACTTT. This sequence encodes CASSLSGLYSPLHF.

V is TRBV5-4 and J is TRBJ2-3, with D perhaps TRBD1 or TRBD2 (6 bases each). Germline-derived CDR1 and CDR2 are SGHNT and YYREEE (reference sequence). There are 13 residues in the CDR3. Trimming took off 3 bases at V and 4 bases at J, with 9 bases between the two ends. This chain's CDR3 is CASSWGAADTQYF. The CDR3 DNA is TGTGCCAGCAGCTGGGGGGCTGCAGATACGCAGTATTTT.

Comments on this clone: Within the sample, other DNA sequences also encode this same CDR3. The V call is TRBV3-1 (or the pseudogene TRBV3-2), the J call TRBJ2-7; TRBD1 or TRBD2 may be the D gene (6 bases each). The CDR3 contains 13 residues. V gave up 3 bases and J gave up 2 bases, with 8 bases separating them. Germline V gene data show CDR1 as LGHDT and CDR2 as YNNKEL (reference sequence). CDR3 in DNA: TGTGCCAGCAGCCAGGGGGGCCCCTACGAGCAGTACTTC. Its protein is CASSQGGPYEQYF.

The chain has TRBV5-4 and TRBJ2-3; 9 nucleotides match TRBD2. CDR3 length: 15 amino acids. The ends lost 4 bases at V and 6 bases at J; junction bases unmatched: 9. The V gene's germline CDR1 is SGHNT and CDR2 YYREEE (reference sequence). The CDR3 coding sequence is TGTGCCAGCAGCCGCAGACTAGCGGAGGGGGATACGCAGTATTTT. Translated, it gives CASSRRLAEGDTQYF.

V is TRBV5-1 and J is TRBJ2-7; D may be TRBD2 (6 bases). The germline V gene has CDR1 SGHRS and CDR2 YFSETQ. V gave up 4 bases and J gave up 5 bases, with 13 bases separating them. The CDR3 totals 13 residues. This CDR3 reads CASSGGGWDEQYF. DNA of the CDR3: TGCGCCAGCAGCGGTGGGGGGTGGGACGAGCAGTACTTC.

This clone was recorded once. CDR3 sequence reads: CASSANRAGNTEAFF. The CDR3 coding sequence is TGTGCCAGCAGTGCCAACAGGGCGGGGAACACTGAAGCTTTCTTT. V is TRBV6-4 and J is TRBJ1-1, with D maybe TRBD1 (6 bases). Germline V gives CDR1 MRHNA, CDR2 SNTAGT. Trimming cost V 4 bases and J 1 base, with 13 bases left between them. This CDR3 comprises 15 residues.

CDR3 DNA: TGTGCCAGCAGCTTTGGGCAGATGTATGGCTACACCTTC. Residues: CASSFGQMYGYTF. The rearrangement uses TRBV7-9 and TRBJ1-2; D remains unclear. Germline CDR1 SEHNR, CDR2 FQNEAQ (reference sequence). The CDR3 has 13 amino acids. The V gene lost 3 bases and the J gene lost 5 bases, with 10 bases spanning the gap.

The chain joins TRBV7-2 to TRBJ2-5; D not certain. Trimming cost V 5 bases and J 4 bases, with 14 bases left between them. The CDR3 is 14 residues long. Looked up from germline, CDR1 is SGHTA and CDR2 is FQGNSA. The CDR3 DNA follows: TGTGCCAGCAGCGCCCGGACGGGCGGAGAGACCCAGTACTTC. Its protein product is CASSARTGGETQYF.

The V and J genes are TRBV19 and TRBJ2-3; the D is unclear. Trimming pared 6 bases from V and 0 bases from J, leaving 7 bases between. The length of the CDR3 is 13 residues. Germline CDR1 LNHDA, CDR2 SQIVND (reference sequence). DNA for the CDR3: TGTGCCAGTAGAAAGACTAGCACAGATACGCAGTATTTT. Protein sequence: CASRKTSTDTQYF.

This CDR3 reads CASSLWSQHYTLAKNIQYF. The CDR3 nucleotides read TGTGCCAGCAGCTTATGGAGCCAACATTACACTCTAGCCAAAAACATTCAGTACTTC. The chain recombines TRBV7-3 with TRBJ2-4; D not certain. V was trimmed by 2 bases and J by 0 bases, leaving 20 bases between them. This CDR3 region has 19 residues. Germline V lookup: CDR1 SGHTA, CDR2 FQGTGA.

This clone has a handful of counts. The genes are TRBV3-1 (or the pseudogene TRBV3-2) and TRBJ1-6; tentatively, D is TRBD1 (5 bases). The V end was cut by 1 base, the J end by 6 bases, with 7 bases between. Germline V gene lookup returns CDR1 LGHDT and CDR2 YNNKEL (reference sequence). The CDR3 runs to 14 residues. Here the CDR3 DNA reads TGTGCCAGCAGCCAAGGCAGGGTTAATTCACCCCTCCACTTT. Translation gives CASSQGRVNSPLHF.

The V gene is TRBV3-1 (or the pseudogene TRBV3-2), the J gene TRBJ1-1, with 9 nucleotides matching TRBD1. Trimming removed 2 bases from V and 9 bases from J; junction bases left unmatched: 4. In germline, CDR1 is LGHDT, CDR2 YNNKEL (reference sequence). The CDR3 spans 13 residues. Here the CDR3 reads CASSQTDRGKAFF. The CDR3, as DNA: TGTGCCAGCAGCCAAACGGACAGGGGAAAAGCTTTCTTT.

This clone was counted a single time. The CDR3 nucleotides read TGTGCCACCAGCAGAGGTCAGGGGTATCAGCCCCAGCATTTT. This encodes CATSRGQGYQPQHF. V is TRBV15 and J is TRBJ1-5, with a possible D match to TRBD1 (6 bases). Trimming pared 1 base from V and 5 bases from J, leaving 9 bases between. CDR1 is LNHNV, CDR2 YYDKDF, per germline (reference sequence). The CDR3 loop spans 14 amino acids.

The chain combines TRBV2 with TRBJ2-7; D remains unclear. Germline V gene lookup returns CDR1 SNHLY and CDR2 FYNNEI. V dropped 7 bases and J dropped 5 bases, with 12 bases sitting between them. The CDR3 totals 12 residues. The CDR3 loop reads CASTSDTHEQYF. CDR3 nucleotide sequence: TGTGCCAGCACCTCGGATACCCACGAGCAGTACTTC. The complete variable domain, with remaining parts taken from reference TRBV2 and TRBJ2-7, reads EPEVTQTPSHQVTQMGQEVILRCVPISNHLYFYWYRQILGQKVEFLVSFYNNEISEKSEIFDDQFSVERPDGSNFTLKIRSTKLEDSAMYFCASTSDTHEQYFGPGTRLTVT.

The chain is built from TRBV9 and TRBJ1-2; the D is unclear. V gave up 0 bases and J gave up 8 bases, with 17 bases separating them. The CDR3 contains 15 residues. Germline V lookup: CDR1 SGDLS, CDR2 YYNGEE. The CDR3 bases are TGTGCCAGCAGCGTAGAAGGGTCATCGGGGAGGGGCTACACCTTC. It translates to CASSVEGSSGRGYTF.

The V call is TRBV30, the J call TRBJ1-2, with D hard to call. The CDR3 runs to 13 residues. The germline V and J ends were trimmed by 2 bases and 2 bases, with 9 bases remaining between them. Germline-derived CDR1 and CDR2 are GTSNPN and SVGIG (reference sequence). CDR3 nucleotides: TGTGCCTGGAGTCCTCAGGTGAACTATGGCTACACCTTC. Translated, it gives CAWSPQVNYGYTF.

CDR3 nucleotides: TGTGCCAGCGCCTCTCAAGAGAACACTGAAGCTTTCTTT. Protein sequence: CASASQENTEAFF. This chain connects TRBV18 to TRBJ1-1, with D uncertain. In germline, CDR1 is KGHSH, CDR2 LQKENI. Trimming shortened V by 8 bases and J by 1 base, and 11 bases separated the two germline ends. The CDR3 sequence is 13 residues long.

The V gene is TRBV9, the J gene TRBJ1-6, with TRBD1 matching over 7 bases. The germline V gene has CDR1 SGDLS and CDR2 YYNGEE. This CDR3 region has 15 residues. The junction had 0 bases not matched to a gene; V was cut back by 3 bases and J by 0 bases. This CDR3 reads CASSAGGSYNSPLHF. The CDR3 bases are TGTGCCAGCAGCGCAGGGGGCTCCTATAATTCACCCCTCCACTTT.

The chain couples TRBV2 to TRBJ2-1, with 7 bases that match TRBD1. Germline CDR1 reads SNHLY; CDR2 reads FYNNEI. V dropped 0 bases and J dropped 12; count of bases not matched to a gene: 5. The CDR3 totals 13 residues. The CDR3 reads CASSEALNRGQFF. In nucleotides, the CDR3 is TGTGCCAGCAGTGAAGCGCTTAACAGGGGGCAGTTCTTC. Based on the CDR3 plus reference TRBV2 and TRBJ2-1, the full variable domain is EPEVTQTPSHQVTQMGQEVILRCVPISNHLYFYWYRQILGQKVEFLVSFYNNEISEKSEIFDDQFSVERPDGSNFTLKIRSTKLEDSAMYFCASSEALNRGQFFGPGTRLTVL.

The chain joins TRBV5-1 to TRBJ2-7; D perhaps matches TRBD2 (5 bases). Germline values: CDR1 SGHRS, CDR2 YFSETQ. The CDR3 sequence is 17 residues long. The V gene lost 4 bases and the J gene lost 5 bases, with 25 bases spanning the gap. The chain's CDR3 is CASSLGSASLVSDEQYF. In DNA, the CDR3 is TGCGCCAGCAGCCTAGGGAGCGCGTCCCTCGTTTCCGACGAGCAGTACTTC.

In this sample, this clone turned up once. V is TRBV28 and J is TRBJ1-6, with 12 nucleotides matching TRBD1. Germline CDR1 MDHEN, CDR2 SYDVKM. With V trimmed by 0 bases and J by 17 bases, 2 bases remained unmatched. The CDR3 is 13 amino acids. CDR3 in DNA: TGTGCCAGCAGTTTATGGGGGACAGGGGGCTTCCACTTT. Its protein product is CASSLWGTGGFHF.